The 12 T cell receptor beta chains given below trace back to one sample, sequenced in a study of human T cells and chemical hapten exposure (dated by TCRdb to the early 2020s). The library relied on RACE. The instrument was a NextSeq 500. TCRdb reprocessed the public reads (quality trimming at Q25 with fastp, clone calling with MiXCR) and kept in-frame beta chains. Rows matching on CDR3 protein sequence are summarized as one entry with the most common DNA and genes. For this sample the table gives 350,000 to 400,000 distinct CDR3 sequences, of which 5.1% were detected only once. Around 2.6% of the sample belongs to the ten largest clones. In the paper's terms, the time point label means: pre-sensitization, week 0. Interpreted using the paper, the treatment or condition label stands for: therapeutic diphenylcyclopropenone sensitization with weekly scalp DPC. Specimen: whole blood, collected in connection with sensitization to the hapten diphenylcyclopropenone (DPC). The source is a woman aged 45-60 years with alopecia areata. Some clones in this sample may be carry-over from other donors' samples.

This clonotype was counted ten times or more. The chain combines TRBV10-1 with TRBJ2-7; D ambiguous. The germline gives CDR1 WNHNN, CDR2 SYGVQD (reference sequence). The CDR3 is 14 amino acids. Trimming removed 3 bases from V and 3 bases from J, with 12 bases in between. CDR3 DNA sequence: TGCGCCAGCAGTGAACGCCGGTTCGGCTACGAGCAGTACTTC. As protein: CASSERRFGYEQYF.

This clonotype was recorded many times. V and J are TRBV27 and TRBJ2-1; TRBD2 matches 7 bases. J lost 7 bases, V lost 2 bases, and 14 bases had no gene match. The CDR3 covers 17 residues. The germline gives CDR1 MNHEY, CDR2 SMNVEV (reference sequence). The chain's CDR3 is CASSLTLPAGPINEQFF. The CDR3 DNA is TGTGCCAGCAGTTTAACCCTCCCAGCGGGGCCGATAAATGAGCAGTTCTTC.

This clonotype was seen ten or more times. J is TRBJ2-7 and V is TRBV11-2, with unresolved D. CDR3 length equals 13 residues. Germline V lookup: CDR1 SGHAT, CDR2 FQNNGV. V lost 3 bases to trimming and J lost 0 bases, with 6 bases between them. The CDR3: CASSFPSSYEQYF. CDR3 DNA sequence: TGTGCCAGCAGCTTCCCGAGCTCCTACGAGCAGTACTTC. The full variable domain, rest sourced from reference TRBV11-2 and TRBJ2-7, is EAGVAQSPRYKIIEKRQSVAFWCNPISGHATLYWYQQILGQGPKLLIQFQNNGVVDDSQLPKDRFSAERLKGVDSTLKIQPAKLEDSAVYLCASSFPSSYEQYFGPGTRLTVT.

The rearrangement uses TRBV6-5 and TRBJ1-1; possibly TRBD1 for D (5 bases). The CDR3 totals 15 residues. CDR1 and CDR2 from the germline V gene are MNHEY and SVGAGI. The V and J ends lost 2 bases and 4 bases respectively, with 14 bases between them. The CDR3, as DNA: TGTGCCAGCAGTTACGGGGGAGAGGACGGCACTGAAGCTTTCTTT. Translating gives CASSYGGEDGTEAFF.

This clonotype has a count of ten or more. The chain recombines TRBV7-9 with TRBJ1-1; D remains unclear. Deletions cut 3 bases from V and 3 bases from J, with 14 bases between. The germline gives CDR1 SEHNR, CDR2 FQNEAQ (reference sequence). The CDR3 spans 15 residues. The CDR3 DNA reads TGTGCCAGCAGCTTTCTTCGGAAGGCCCACACTGAAGCTTTCTTT. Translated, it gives CASSFLRKAHTEAFF. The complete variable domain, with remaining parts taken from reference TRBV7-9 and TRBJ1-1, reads DTGVSQNPRHKITKRGQNVTFRCDPISEHNRLYWYRQTLGQGPEFLTYFQNEAQLEKSRLLSDRFSAERPKGSFSTLEIQRTEQGDSAMYLCASSFLRKAHTEAFFGQGTRLTVV.

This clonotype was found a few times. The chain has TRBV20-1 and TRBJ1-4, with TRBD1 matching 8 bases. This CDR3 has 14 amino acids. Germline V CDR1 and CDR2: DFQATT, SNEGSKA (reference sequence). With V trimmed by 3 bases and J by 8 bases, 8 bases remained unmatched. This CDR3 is CSARYRDRMEKLFF. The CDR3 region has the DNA TGCAGTGCTAGGTACCGGGACAGGATGGAAAAACTGTTTTTT.

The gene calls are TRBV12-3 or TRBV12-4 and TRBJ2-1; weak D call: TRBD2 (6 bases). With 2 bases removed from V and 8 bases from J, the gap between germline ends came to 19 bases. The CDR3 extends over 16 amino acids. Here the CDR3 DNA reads TGTGCCAGCAGTTTAAAGGGACTGGCGATTGTGGATGAGCAGTTCTTC. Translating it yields CASSLKGLAIVDEQFF.

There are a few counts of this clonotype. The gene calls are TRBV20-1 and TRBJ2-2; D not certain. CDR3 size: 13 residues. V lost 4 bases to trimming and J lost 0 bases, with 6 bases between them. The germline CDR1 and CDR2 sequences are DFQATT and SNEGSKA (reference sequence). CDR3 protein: CSAILPNTGELFF. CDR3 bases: TGCAGTGCTATTTTACCGAACACCGGGGAGCTGTTTTTT.

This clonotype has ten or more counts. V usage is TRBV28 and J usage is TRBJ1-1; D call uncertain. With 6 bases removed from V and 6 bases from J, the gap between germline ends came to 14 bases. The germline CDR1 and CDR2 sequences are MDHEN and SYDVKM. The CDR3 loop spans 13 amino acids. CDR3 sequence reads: CASRMGRRPEAFF. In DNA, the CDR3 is TGTGCCAGCAGGATGGGGAGGCGGCCTGAAGCTTTCTTT. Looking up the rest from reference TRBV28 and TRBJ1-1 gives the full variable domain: DVKVTQSSRYLVKRTGEKVFLECVQDMDHENMFWYRQDPGLGLRLIYFSYDVKMKEKGDIPEGYSVSREKKERFSLILESASTNQTSMYLCASRMGRRPEAFFGQGTRLTVV.

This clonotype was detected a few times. The CDR3 reads CASSLSARGWDTEAFF. CDR3 bases: TGTGCCAGCAGTTTGAGCGCGCGGGGCTGGGACACTGAAGCTTTCTTT. This chain uses TRBV28 with TRBJ1-1, with D perhaps matching TRBD1 (5 bases). Trimming shortened V by 3 bases and J by 3 bases, and 17 bases separated the two germline ends. This CDR3 comprises 16 residues. Germline V gene sequence: CDR1 MDHEN, CDR2 SYDVKM. The full variable domain, rest sourced from reference TRBV28 and TRBJ1-1, is DVKVTQSSRYLVKRTGEKVFLECVQDMDHENMFWYRQDPGLGLRLIYFSYDVKMKEKGDIPEGYSVSREKKERFSLILESASTNQTSMYLCASSLSARGWDTEAFFGQGTRLTVV.

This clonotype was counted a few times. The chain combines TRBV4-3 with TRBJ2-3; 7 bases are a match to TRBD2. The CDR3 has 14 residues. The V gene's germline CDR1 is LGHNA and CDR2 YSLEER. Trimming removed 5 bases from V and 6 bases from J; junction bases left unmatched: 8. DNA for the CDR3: TGCGCCAGCAGCGCGCAGCGGGGCGCGGATACGCAGTATTTT. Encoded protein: CASSAQRGADTQYF.

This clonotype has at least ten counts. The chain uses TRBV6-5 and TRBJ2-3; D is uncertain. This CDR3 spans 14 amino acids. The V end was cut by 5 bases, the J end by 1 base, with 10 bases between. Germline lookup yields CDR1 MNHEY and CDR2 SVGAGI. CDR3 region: CASSPPGRTDTQYF. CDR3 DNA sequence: TGTGCCAGCAGTCCCCCAGGCCGCACAGATACGCAGTATTTT.